The 28 T cell receptor beta chains below were found in one sample sequenced in a study of long-term antiretroviral therapy in people with HIV. Samples were assayed with immunoSEQ v3.0 at survey level. The repertoire was sequenced with immunoSEQ multiplex PCR; TCRdb's copy has only in-frame clones and lacks some. The sample lists about 30,000 clones; 90% to 95% were seen once. The sequencing used unsorted PBMCs, collected just over 7.2 years after starting antiretroviral therapy. The origin of the receptors is a man aged 50-60 years with HIV.

This chain connects TRBV2 to TRBJ2-3, with 7 positions matching TRBD2. CDR3 size: 14 residues. CDR1 is SNHLY and CDR2 is FYNNEI in the germline V gene. J gave up 6 bases and V 8 bases, and 11 bases lay outside the gene matches. The CDR3 spells CASGPLAVADTQYF. The CDR3 region has the DNA TGTGCCAGCGGACCCCTAGCGGTGGCGGATACGCAGTATTTT.

The genes are TRBV18 and TRBJ1-5; D unclear. The CDR3 sequence is 14 residues long. Per germline, CDR1 KGHSH and CDR2 LQKENI. The V gene lost 3 bases and the J gene lost 0 bases, with 6 bases spanning the gap. The chain's CDR3 is CASSPEVSNQPQHF. The CDR3 DNA is TGTGCCAGCTCACCCGAGGTTAGCAATCAGCCCCAGCATTTT.

This sequence joins TRBV28 and TRBJ2-1, with 9 positions matching TRBD1. The V segment lost 11 bases and the J segment 5 bases; nucleotides outside the gene matches: 10. The CDR3 is 14 amino acids. Germline V gene sequence: CDR1 MDHEN, CDR2 SYDVKM. CDR3 amino acids: CAWTRDRANNEQFF. CDR3 sequence (DNA): TGTGCCTGGACCCGGGACAGGGCTAACAATGAGCAGTTCTTC. Supplemented by reference TRBV28 and TRBJ2-1, the full variable domain reads DVKVTQSSRYLVKRTGEKVFLECVQDMDHENMFWYRQDPGLGLRLIYFSYDVKMKEKGDIPEGYSVSREKKERFSLILESASTNQTSMYLCAWTRDRANNEQFFGPGTRLTVL.

The chain couples TRBV19 to TRBJ2-5; D not resolved. V was shortened by 5 bases and J by 2 bases, with 9 bases between the two germline ends. The length of the CDR3 is 13 residues. CDR1 and CDR2 from the germline V gene are LNHDA and SQIVND (reference sequence). The CDR3 spells CASSLGDQETQYF. Written as DNA, the CDR3 is TGTGCCAGTAGTCTAGGCGATCAAGAGACCCAGTACTTC.

This clone was counted a single time. J is TRBJ1-2 and V is TRBV6-5, with 7 nucleotides matching TRBD1. The CDR3 extends over 13 amino acids. Trimming cost V 8 bases and J 6 bases; bases outside gene matches: 9. The germline CDR1 and CDR2 sequences are MNHEY and SVGAGI. CDR3 bases: TGTGCCAGCCGCGGGCAGGGGGACGATGGCTACACCTTC. This codes for CASRGQGDDGYTF.

The chain uses TRBV4-1 and TRBJ2-7, with TRBD1 matching 8 bases. The CDR3 sequence is 17 residues long. V trimming: 4 bases; J trimming: 5 bases; junction bases outside the gene matches: 16. In germline, CDR1 is MGHRA, CDR2 YSYEKL. This chain's CDR3 is CASSPYDRGRGRDEQYF. The CDR3 nucleotides read TGCGCCAGCAGCCCATATGACAGGGGTCGGGGCAGGGACGAGCAGTACTTC.

To note about this clone: The sample contains more than one DNA sequence encoding this CDR3. This CDR3 reads CASSLDSNTDTQYF. CDR3 bases: TGTGCCAGCAGCTTGGATTCAAACACAGATACGCAGTATTTT. The V call is TRBV5-4, the J call TRBJ2-3, with no clear D. V gave up 0 bases and J gave up 2 bases, with 7 bases separating them. This CDR3 has 14 amino acids. Germline-derived CDR1 and CDR2 are SGHNT and YYREEE (reference sequence).

The gene calls are TRBV7-6 and TRBJ2-3, with 8 positions matching TRBD2. The junction had 10 bases not matched to a gene; V was cut back by 4 bases and J by 4 bases. The CDR3 is 16 residues long. Looked up from germline, CDR1 is SGHVS and CDR2 is FNYEAQ. The CDR3 loop reads CASSSVAGLPSDTQYF. The CDR3 DNA reads as TGTGCCAGCAGCTCCGTAGCGGGATTACCCTCAGATACGCAGTATTTT.

This clone was found a few times. The V call is TRBV28, the J call TRBJ2-7; 7 bases agree with TRBD1. Germline values: CDR1 MDHEN, CDR2 SYDVKM. The V gene end was trimmed by 6 bases and the J gene end by 7 bases; junction bases not matched to a gene: 12. There are 14 residues in the CDR3. As DNA, the CDR3 is TGTGCCAGCAGGGGACGACAGGGACGATGGGAGCAGTACTTC. As protein: CASRGRQGRWEQYF.

V usage is TRBV7-2 and J usage is TRBJ2-1; 9 positions agree with TRBD1. Losses at the gene ends were 6 bases for V and 9 bases for J; bases not matched to a gene: 6. CDR1 SGHTA and CDR2 FQGNSA come from the germline V gene. The CDR3 runs to 13 residues. The CDR3 DNA is TGTGCCAGCAGGGTCACAGGGGGCGGTGAGCAGTTCTTC. This gives the protein CASRVTGGGEQFF.

This clone was recorded only once. CDR3 DNA sequence: TGTGCCAGCAGCTTGGGGGGGACACTCAATGAAAAACTGTTTTTT. Translated: CASSLGGTLNEKLFF. The rearrangement joins TRBV5-6 to TRBJ1-4, with D possibly matching TRBD1 (6 bases). This CDR3 has 15 amino acids. CDR1 is SGHDT and CDR2 is YYEEEE in the germline V gene. V shed 0 bases and J shed 5 bases, with 11 bases lying between them.

The CDR3 region has the DNA TGTGCCAGCAGCGTAGCCGAGGACAGCACCTACGAGCAGTACTTC. This codes for CASSVAEDSTYEQYF. This rearrangement joins TRBV9 to TRBJ2-7; D may be TRBD1 (6 bases). Between the trimmed V and J ends, which lost 0 bases and 2 bases, there was a span of 12 bases. This CDR3 region has 15 residues. Germline values: CDR1 SGDLS, CDR2 YYNGEE.

V is TRBV11-3 and J is TRBJ1-2; TRBD1 aligns across 7 bases. The CDR3 spans 16 residues. The V gene end was trimmed by 0 bases and the J gene end by 2 bases; junction bases not matched to a gene: 6. In germline, CDR1 is SGHNT, CDR2 YENEEA. CDR3 bases: TGTGCCAGCAGCTTAGATGGGGGACAGAAAAACTATGGCTACACCTTC. This codes for CASSLDGGQKNYGYTF. The variable domain in full, completed from reference TRBV11-3 and TRBJ1-2, reads EAGVVQSPRYKIIEKKQPVAFWCNPISGHNTLYWYLQNLGQGPELLIRYENEEAVDDSQLPKDRFSAERLKGVDSTLKIQPAELGDSAVYLCASSLDGGQKNYGYTFGSGTRLTVV.

V is TRBV7-9 and J is TRBJ2-5, with 8 bases fitting TRBD2. CDR3 length equals 14 residues. CDR1 is SEHNR, CDR2 FQNEAQ, per germline (reference sequence). V lost 5 bases, J lost 2 bases, and 4 bases stayed unmatched. In DNA, the CDR3 is TGTGCCAGCAGCAAAGCGGGGGTTCAAGAGACCCAGTACTTC. Translated: CASSKAGVQETQYF. The full variable domain, completed using reference TRBV7-9 and TRBJ2-5, is DTGVSQNPRHKITKRGQNVTFRCDPISEHNRLYWYRQTLGQGPEFLTYFQNEAQLEKSRLLSDRFSAERPKGSFSTLEIQRTEQGDSAMYLCASSKAGVQETQYFGPGTRLLVL.

This chain links TRBV6-1 with TRBJ2-1; the match to TRBD1 covers 9 bases. Germline CDR1 reads MNHNS; CDR2 reads SASEGT. The V segment lost 7 bases and the J segment 4 bases; nucleotides outside the gene matches: 5. The CDR3 consists of 14 residues. This CDR3 reads CASTDGQGYNEQFF. The CDR3 DNA sequence: TGTGCCAGCACCGATGGACAGGGGTACAATGAGCAGTTCTTC.

This rearrangement joins TRBV6-1 to TRBJ2-3; TRBD2 matches at 10 bases. CDR3 length equals 14 residues. With 5 bases clipped from V and 2 bases from J, the junction kept 1 base outside the gene matches. Germline CDR1 and CDR2: MNHNS and SASEGT. Here the CDR3 DNA reads TGTGCCAGCAGTCTAGCGGGGGACACAGATACGCAGTATTTT. This sequence encodes CASSLAGDTDTQYF.

The chain is built from TRBV27 and TRBJ2-3, with D possibly being TRBD1 (6 bases). Trimming took off 3 bases at V and 5 bases at J, with 9 bases between the two ends. Germline V gene lookup returns CDR1 MNHEY and CDR2 SMNVEV (reference sequence). The length of the CDR3 is 13 residues. The CDR3 protein is CASSLGQLDTQYF. The DNA for the CDR3 is TGTGCCAGCAGTTTGGGACAACTAGATACGCAGTATTTT.

This sequence joins TRBV4-2 and TRBJ1-2; a possible D gene is TRBD1 (5 bases). Germline V CDR1 and CDR2: LGHNA, YNFKEQ. The V and J ends lost 2 bases and 1 base respectively, with 11 bases between them. The CDR3 runs 15 residues. The CDR3 loop reads CASSQTGTDNYGYTF. CDR3 nucleotide sequence: TGTGCCAGCAGCCAAACTGGGACGGATAACTATGGCTACACCTTC.

This chain links TRBV7-2 with TRBJ1-6; D not certain. The V gene lost 3 bases and the J gene lost 7 bases, with 10 bases spanning the gap. From germline, CDR1 is SGHTA and CDR2 FQGNSA. The CDR3 runs 14 residues. The CDR3 sequence: CASSLESANSPLHF. The CDR3 DNA sequence: TGTGCCAGCAGCTTGGAAAGCGCCAATTCACCCCTCCACTTT. The whole variable domain, remainder taken from reference TRBV7-2 and TRBJ1-6, is GAGVSQSPSNKVTEKGKDVELRCDPISGHTALYWYRQSLGQGLEFLIYFQGNSAPDKSGLPSDRFSAERTGGSVSTLTIQRTQQEDSAVYLCASSLESANSPLHFGNGTRLTVT.

This clone has a single count. The chain links TRBV6-1 to TRBJ2-7, with D maybe TRBD1 (6 bases). V dropped 5 bases and J dropped 3 bases, with 11 bases sitting between them. The CDR3 covers 13 residues. Per the germline V gene, CDR1 is MNHNS and CDR2 is SASEGT. For the CDR3, the DNA is TGTGCCAGCAGTCAGGGGCCCTACTACGAGCAGTACTTC. The encoded protein is CASSQGPYYEQYF.

The chain couples TRBV10-1 to TRBJ2-7; D remains ambiguous. Trimming cost V 4 bases and J 2 bases, with 15 bases left between them. The length of the CDR3 is 15 residues. CDR1 is WNHNN, CDR2 SYGVQD, per germline (reference sequence). The CDR3 loop reads CASSVGLPPTYEQYF. The CDR3 DNA is TGCGCCAGCAGTGTGGGGTTACCTCCAACCTACGAGCAGTACTTC.

The chain joins TRBV29-1 to TRBJ2-7, with TRBD1 matching 9 bases. The CDR3 runs 15 residues. J lost 4 bases, V lost 4 bases, and 11 bases had no gene match. The germline V gene encodes CDR1 SQVTM and CDR2 ANQGSEA. CDR3 DNA: TGCAGCGTTGCTCGAATACAGGGGGCGGCTTACGAGCAGTACTTC. It codes for CSVARIQGAAYEQYF.

This chain connects TRBV6-4 to TRBJ2-7, with D perhaps matching TRBD1 (7 bases). The CDR3 is made up of 15 amino acids. Per the germline V gene, CDR1 is MRHNA and CDR2 is SNTAGT. The ends were cut back, 3 bases at V and 5 bases at J, with 17 bases in the middle. In DNA form, the CDR3 reads TGTGCCAGCAGTGATCAAGCAGGGGGGCAGAACGAGCAGTACTTC. Its translation: CASSDQAGGQNEQYF.

The J gene is TRBJ2-3, the V gene TRBV6-5; TRBD2 agrees at 7 bases. The ends lost 6 bases at V and 6 bases at J; junction bases unmatched: 9. Germline CDR1 reads MNHEY; CDR2 reads SVGAGI. This CDR3 comprises 14 residues. The CDR3 DNA reads as TGTGCCAGCAGCCCTTGGCGGGGGACCGATACGCAGTATTTT. It yields the protein CASSPWRGTDTQYF.

This sequence joins TRBV30 and TRBJ2-1; D not certain. The CDR3 contains 14 residues. V was pared by 2 bases and J by 9 bases, with 17 bases between. The germline gives CDR1 GTSNPN, CDR2 SVGIG (reference sequence). The CDR3 region is CAWSPRIPAAEQFF. The CDR3 coding sequence is TGTGCCTGGAGTCCGCGCATCCCCGCGGCTGAGCAGTTCTTC.

CDR3 bases: TGTGCCATCGGGGGGGCGCGGGAGACCCAGTACTTC. Encoded protein: CAIGGARETQYF. V and J are TRBV10-3 and TRBJ2-5, with D possibly TRBD2 on 7 matching bases. Trimming left V 8 bases short and J 5 bases short, with 12 bases between. The germline gives CDR1 ENHRY, CDR2 SYGVKD. The CDR3 runs 12 residues.

The rearrangement links TRBV2 to TRBJ2-3, with D tentatively TRBD2 (7 bases). The CDR3 spans 18 residues. Germline CDR1 and CDR2: SNHLY and FYNNEI. V gave up 4 bases and J gave up 2 bases, with 22 bases separating them. Written as DNA, the CDR3 is TGTGCCAGCAGTGTCGAACGGGGGGCCGCCCAGTTCACAGATACGCAGTATTTT. Residues: CASSVERGAAQFTDTQYF.

This clone was counted only a few times. The J gene is TRBJ2-5, the V gene TRBV7-9; 8 nucleotides line up with TRBD1. Per the germline V gene, CDR1 is SEHNR and CDR2 is FQNEAQ (reference sequence). The CDR3 is made up of 16 amino acids. With V trimmed by 5 bases and J by 4 bases, 12 bases remained unmatched. The CDR3 sequence: CASSEDGQGSRETQYF. In DNA form, the CDR3 reads TGTGCCAGCAGCGAGGACGGACAGGGTTCCAGAGAGACCCAGTACTTC.